The T cell receptor (beta chain) under discussion was sequenced for a study of blood T cells in healthy people across ages. Using a J-beta primer mix together with a sample-barcoded 5' primer, a second PCR was run for roughly 6 to 12 cycles. A single record per CDR3 protein comes from TCRdb applying MiXCR to the 5' RACE reads. This sample has around 850,000 distinct CDR3 sequences, with 35% to 40% found just once. This clonotype came up many times. Antigen unknown. The CDR3 sequence is 14 residues long. The germline V gene has CDR1 SGHRS and CDR2 YFSETQ. V was shortened by 0 bases and J by 8 bases, with 12 bases between the two germline ends. Whole-study findings and limits: With age, beta diversity per million T cells declined roughly linearly, significantly by 40 to 50.

The donors, healthy Caucasians from Russia, were aged about 6 to 90. This TCR came from a man younger than 30 in good health. Sequencing was carried out using blood. The chain carries TRBV5-1 and TRBJ2-1; D ambiguous. CDR3 in amino acids: CASSLAAINDEQFF. The CDR3 DNA reads TGCGCCAGCAGCTTGGCCGCAATCAACGATGAGCAGTTCTTC.